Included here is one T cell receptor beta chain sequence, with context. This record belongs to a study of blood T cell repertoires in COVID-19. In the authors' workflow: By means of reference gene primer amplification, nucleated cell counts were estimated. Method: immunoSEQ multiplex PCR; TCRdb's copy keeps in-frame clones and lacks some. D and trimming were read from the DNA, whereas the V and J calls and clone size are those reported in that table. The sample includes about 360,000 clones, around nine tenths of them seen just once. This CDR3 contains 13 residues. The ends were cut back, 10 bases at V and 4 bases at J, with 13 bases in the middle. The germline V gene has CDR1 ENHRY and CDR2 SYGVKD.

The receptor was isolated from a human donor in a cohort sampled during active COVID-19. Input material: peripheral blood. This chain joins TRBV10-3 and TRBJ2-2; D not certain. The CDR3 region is CATSGSGTGELFF. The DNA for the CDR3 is TGTGCCACCTCCGGTTCGGGCACCGGGGAGCTGTTTTTT.